This T cell receptor (beta chain) was profiled in a study of cytomegalovirus exposure and HLA in healthy donors (dated by TCRdb to the late 2010s). For the study in its entirety: In an earlier analysis of fewer than 750 of the donors, 276 Gb of sequence data and 100 million or so unique TCR beta sequences from roughly 200 million T cells were reported. Donor age, sex, ethnicity and CMV serostatus were compiled alongside the repertoire data. HLA typing included class I and class II loci at four-digit resolution. To predict cytomegalovirus infection status, the study brought together high-throughput TCR immunosequencing, statistical association of individual TCRs with disease status, and machine learning. All discovery cohort repertoires had been generated on a single sequencing platform. The study used immunosequencing to profile the T cell repertoires of 666 subjects and linked those repertoires to cytomegalovirus serostatus. The number of donors typed differed by locus, with about 629-630 for A, B, C, DRB1 and DQB1, around 500 for DQA1, approximately 570 for DPA1, and 472 for DPB1. Roughly 5 DR-DQ haplotypes were handled as single units for association and clustering, since linkage in the cohort was strong. To study patterns of TCR occurrence, a later analysis re-analyzed previously published TCR beta repertoires from around 700 donors and added high-resolution HLA genotyping. The genetic ancestry cluster associated with self-reported Caucasian donors included 80% to 90% of the approximately 410 genotyped donors. A separate validation cohort of over a hundred different subjects was used in addition to the approximately 700-subject first cohort. Rather than drawing on any new phenotypic data, the later analysis identified candidate immune exposures from TCR beta sequences and the way those sequences occurred across donors. The study aimed to test whether signatures of past pathogen exposure could be identified by cataloging public T cell receptors. To decide whether each TCR beta V gene segment behaved as functional or pseudogenic, an earlier analysis of some 600 of the donors relied on high-throughput TCR beta sequencing. Genome-wide SNP genotypes for about three fifths of the roughly 700 donors were used in a later genetic analysis, which treated that subset as a discovery cohort. An early release that covered around 590 HLA-typed donors contained around 300 gigabases of sequencing data and around 85 million unique TCR sequences. Among some 410 genotyped donors of the cohort, an average of approximately 240,000 unique TCR beta nucleotide sequences was sequenced per donor, of which 15% to 20% were non-productive. Findings and caveats that apply to the study as a whole: A further reported finding was that TCR beta sequences accurately predicted the HLA-A and HLA-B alleles for most subjects in the first cohort. According to the authors, the approach could potentially be generalized to other disease states and immunological phenotypes. Some IMGT-functional V segments, including TRBV6-2 and TRBV6-3, could not be told apart with the 87-base-pair reads, so those segments were excluded. According to a later analysis, most CMV-associated TCR beta chains appeared to be HLA-restricted, and the HLA associations seemed to be driven largely by CMV exposure. Roughly uniform sequencing depth across donors was assumed in presence/absence analyses, although this assumption may not hold. In a later analysis, 16,951 TCR beta sequences were associated with specific HLA alleles at a false discovery rate of 0.05. A later analysis found that TCR association rates varied across HLA loci, with DRB1 alleles showing the most associated TCRs and HLA-C alleles the fewest. In vitro tests confirmed that a few of the cytomegalovirus-associated TCR beta chains recognize cytomegalovirus antigens. In a later analysis, HLA-associated TCR beta chains showed more clonal expansion and lower generation probabilities than non-associated chains that were equally common. According to a later genetic analysis, donors in an Asian-associated ancestry cluster had fewer N-insertions in productive TCRs than the approximately 670-donor mean. Most TCR sequences were observed very rarely across donors, whereas some public TCRs were present in many individuals. Cytomegalovirus status was reported to be diagnosed by the classifier with high specificity and sensitivity in both the original and validation cohorts. CMV serostatus was the only immune exposure information available for the cohort. Correlated functional status among segregating V segments might be attributable to linkage disequilibrium, but an unknown experimental factor could not be ruled out. A cluster of highly shared sequence variants was judged likely to be a technical artifact of the sequencing pipeline. An earlier analysis of around 540 of the donors showed that most TCR beta V segments appeared in productive rearrangements either about 90% or about 30% of the time, which broadly matched IMGT annotations. In a later genetic analysis, a missense DCLRE1C variant was associated with V-gene and J-gene trimming of TCR beta chains, and the association was replicated in an independent cohort. When HLA alleles, especially DR and DQ, strongly co-occurred, TCR associations were difficult to assign to individual alleles. Because HLA typing was missing for some donors at each locus, association tests included only the typed subset. A total of 164 TCR beta chains were listed by the study as associated with cytomegalovirus. A later analysis reported that several top co-occurrence clusters appeared linked to parvovirus B19, influenza, CMV and Epstein-Barr virus. The earlier analysis of 587 of the donors excluded some 16 rarely observed V segments, including chromosome 9 orphons, because counts were too low. Only TCR beta chains were sequenced in this cohort, and the absence of alpha or paired-chain data limited detectable features.

The method behind the library was the immunoSEQ multiplex PCR assay. For the multiplex PCR, a mixture combining 60 forward primers for TCR Vbeta segments and 13 reverse primers for TCR Jbeta segments was used. The CDR3 region of rearranged TCR beta genes was amplified from genomic DNA with a multiplex PCR assay. On the Illumina HiSeq System, the amplified TCR beta libraries were sequenced as 87-base-pair reads. As for how the authors treated the data: A later analysis tallied some 79 million unique TCR beta chains across the 666 repertoires, and about 10 million of those chains were shared by two or more donors. Raw reads were error-corrected and collapsed into unique sequences with a nearest-neighbor algorithm that merged closely related sequences to remove PCR and sequencing errors. CDR3 sequences were aligned to IMGT reference sequences to assign V, D and J gene segments. For a sequence to be retained, at least a six-nucleotide match to both a V gene segment and a J gene segment was required. A rearrangement was called productive if the CDR3 had no stop codons and remained in frame with V and J, and every other rearrangement was called non-productive. Following IMGT convention, CDR3 was defined as the stretch from the second conserved V-encoded cysteine to the conserved J-encoded phenylalanine. In an earlier analysis of 587 of the donors, sequences lacking an unambiguous match to a single V gene segment were excluded. In an earlier analysis of approximately 610 of the donors, V segments were called functional above 56.7% productive rearrangements and were called segregating when the between-donor standard deviation exceeded 5%. A statistical classification framework was developed to diagnose cytomegalovirus status using the catalog of TCR beta chain sequences. A later analysis assigned V and J genes by comparing TCR nucleotide sequences with IMGT/GENE-DB human TR gene sequences. Using the TCRdist pipeline, a later analysis assigned CDR3 sequences along with most-parsimonious VDJ recombination scenarios. A later analysis defined each TCR beta chain by its CDR3 amino acid sequence plus V-gene family, and excluded reads lacking a unique V-gene family. A later analysis removed 550 to 700 highly shared, low-generation-probability nucleotide sequences to deal with suspected cross-contamination and a sequencing artifact. In a later analysis, a clonal expansion index was calculated for each public chain from normalized within-repertoire ranks of inferred template counts. Generation probabilities in a later analysis came from a VDJ recombination model fitted to out-of-frame rearrangements, and those results were checked against IGoR. In a later analysis, TCR-TCR, TCR-HLA and TCR-CMV co-occurrence was scored with hypergeometric tests, and a repertoire-size bias correction was applied to TCR pairs. In a later analysis, false discovery rates were estimated by permuting HLA or CMV assignments 20 times. In a later analysis, co-occurring TCRs were grouped using DBSCAN, and TCRdist sequence similarity was added for clustering within HLA-allele-positive subsets. Co-occurrence clustering excluded repertoires with fewer than 30,000 or more than 120,000 public chains, plus five with anomalous nucleotide sharing. Not all clones reach the TCRdb copy of this immuneACCESS table, which keeps in-frame sequences only. Checked studies attribute under half of the gap to unresolved V genes and leave the rest unexplained. That table supplies the V and J calls and clone size; D and trimming were determined from the DNA. The sample records 250,000 to 300,000 clones, around 90% of which are singletons. The top ten clonotypes cover about 1.8% of the sample.

The cohort consisted of some 730 healthy bone marrow donors. Cohort members were all nominally healthy when sampled, although unrecorded immune exposures were likely present. The donor tested CMV seronegative and was one of the 352 seronegative cohort members. A peripheral blood sample was provided by each donor, and peripheral blood mononuclear cells were used for TCR beta sequencing. The Qiagen DNeasy Blood Extraction Kit was used to extract genomic DNA from the blood cell samples. In the case of this clone: The antigen this receptor binds is unknown. Base qualities are not provided; no much larger clone lies one nucleotide away.

In the germline V gene, CDR1 corresponds to MNHEY and CDR2 to SVGAGI. Trimming removed 4 bases from V and 4 bases from J, leaving 13 bases between the germline ends. The CDR3, cysteine through phenylalanine, is 14 amino acids long. The read is trimmed to its CDR3 DNA, 42 bases read in frame from base 1. The origin of this receptor is a girl aged 2-15 years in good health and CMV-seronegative. This chain is built from TRBV6-5 and TRBJ1-1, with a weak D call of TRBD1 (5 bases match). Sequencing was carried out using PBMCs. This receptor has the CDR3 CASSSLLRVTEAFF. The nucleotide sequence is TGTGCCAGCAGTTCCCTCCTCAGGGTCACTGAAGCTTTCTTT.